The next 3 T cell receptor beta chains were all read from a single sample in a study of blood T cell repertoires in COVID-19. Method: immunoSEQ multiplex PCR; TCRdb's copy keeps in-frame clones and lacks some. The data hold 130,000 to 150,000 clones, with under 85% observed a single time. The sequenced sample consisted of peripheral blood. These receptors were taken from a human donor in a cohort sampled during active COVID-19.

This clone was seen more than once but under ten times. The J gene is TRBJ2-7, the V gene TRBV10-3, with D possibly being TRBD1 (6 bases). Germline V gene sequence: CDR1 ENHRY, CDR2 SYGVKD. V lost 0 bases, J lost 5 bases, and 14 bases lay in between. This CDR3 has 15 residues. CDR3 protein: CAISESQGGGHEQYF. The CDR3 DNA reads TGTGCCATCAGTGAGTCTCAGGGTGGGGGCCACGAGCAGTACTTC.

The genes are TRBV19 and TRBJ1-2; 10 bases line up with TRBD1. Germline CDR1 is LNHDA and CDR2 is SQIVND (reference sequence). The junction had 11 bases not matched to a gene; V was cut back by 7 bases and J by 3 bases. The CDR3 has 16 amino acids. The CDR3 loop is CASTLHRDRGDYGYTF. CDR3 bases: TGTGCCAGTACCCTGCACCGGGACAGGGGCGACTATGGCTACACCTTC.

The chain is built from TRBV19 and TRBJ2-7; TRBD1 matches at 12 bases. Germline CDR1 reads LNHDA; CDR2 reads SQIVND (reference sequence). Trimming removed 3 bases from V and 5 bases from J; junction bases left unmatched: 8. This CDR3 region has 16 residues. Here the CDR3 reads CASSILTGTGGHEQYF. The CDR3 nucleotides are TGTGCCAGTAGTATTCTCACCGGGACAGGGGGCCACGAGCAGTACTTC.